The present entry profiles one T cell receptor (beta chain) with its context. There is no known antigen for this receptor. Likely a read error: the CDR3 ends without its conserved phenylalanine or tryptophan. The source of the sample is a study of tumor-infiltrating lymphocytes in primary liver carcinoma (TCRdb year 2017). About the investigation overall: Hepatocellular carcinoma (four) or combined HCC and intrahepatic cholangiocarcinoma (one) was present in the five patients, who were three men and two women aged 30 to 69 years. The five patients had tumors staged T1-T3 N0M0, with maximum diameters ranging from about 4 to 10 cm. Across five regions of each liver tumor, along with adjacent normal tissue and blood, the study brought together TCRbeta repertoire sequencing, expression microarrays and whole-exome sequencing. A total of 35 or so specimens from 5 patients underwent TCRbeta repertoire sequencing, comprising roughly 25 tumor regions, 5 adjacent noncancerous liver tissues and 5 peripheral blood samples. Each sample produced roughly 3.65 to 7.5 million productive TCRbeta reads, and read depth showed no significant difference between tissue types. Reproducibility between technical replicate repertoires was high, with correlation coefficients above 0.95 and mean shared-clone rates about 0.9. Agilent mRNA microarray profiling was performed on the 25 to 30 tumor region samples to relate TCRbeta repertoire diversity to the local molecular phenotype. Beyond this particular receptor, the publication reports: Repertoire overlap was higher between tumor regions (mean around 35%) than tumor-adjacent (around 17%) or tumor-blood (approximately 14%) pairs, consistent with antigen-driven expansion. The study included only five patients, and the authors note findings should be validated in a larger study. Compared with blood, tumors had a significantly larger share of the repertoire taken up by the top 250 clones (p = 0.039). Just about 7.5-25% of top clones turned up in all five regions of a tumor, which suggests spatial heterogeneity among tumor-infiltrating T cells. Because only the TCR beta chain was sequenced and unpaired alpha chains were not captured, true repertoire diversity is likely underestimated. Comparison of CD4+ and CD8+ T cell repertoires was precluded by the use of bulk unsorted samples.

Starting from about 500 ng total RNA, TCRbeta-specific cDNA was produced by reverse transcription with a constant-region primer and ProtoScript II reverse transcriptase. The TCRbeta libraries were prepared through three rounds of nested multiplex PCR following a slightly modified ARM-PCR procedure. The first two PCR rounds used multiplex TRBV1-TRBV30 forward primers with a Cbeta reverse primer, each for 10 to 11 cycles. Sample barcodes and Illumina adapters were added in a final 25-cycle PCR with Deep VentR polymerase. Amplicons of 200-500 bp were gel-purified with a QIAquick gel extraction kit before sequencing. The TCRbeta amplicons were sequenced with 250-bp paired-end reads on an Illumina HiSeq 2500. In the original analysis: Quality trimming of reads was performed with Trimmomatic v0.33, and paired reads were merged with FLASH v1.2.11 so that full CDR3 sequences could be recovered. MiGEC v1.2.1b assigned V, D and J germline segments to the rearranged TCRbeta sequences. Clonotype statistics and Shannon-Wiener diversity indices were calculated with VDJtools v1.0.0. To cut down on sampling bias, every analysis after diversity analysis relied on just the 250 most abundant clonotypes from each sample. The public reads were run again by TCRdb, first through fastp at Q25 and then through MiXCR, and only productive beta chains were kept. Identical CDR3 proteins give one entry, which carries the most common genes and DNA. These V and J calls are TCRdb output, not the study's own analysis. Present in this sample are approximately 120,000 distinct CDR3 sequences, around 64% of which were seen just once. More than 7% of the sample lies in the top ten.

V lost 2 bases and J lost 8 bases; the stretch between them is 11 bases long. CDR1 and CDR2 are read off the germline V gene as MNHEY and SVGEGT. 13 amino acids form the CDR3, both terminal residues included. The read is trimmed to its CDR3 DNA, 39 bases read in frame from base 1. Without any cell sorting, total RNA and DNA were co-extracted from approximately 22-30 mg of bulk tissue using the AllPrep DNA/RNA mini kit. Between late 2015 and early 2016, a handful of patients in China with histopathologically diagnosed primary liver carcinoma had their tumors surgically resected. Patients had chronic HBV infection and were treatment-naive at sampling. Each tumor was sampled at five spatially separated regions: the tumor centre plus the superior, inferior, left-lateral and right-lateral poles. According to histology, viable tumor cells made up more than 80% of every tumor sample. Fresh tumor and adjacent tissue pieces were bisected, with one half stored in RNAlater at -80 degrees C and the other half sent for histology.

The receptor's source is a woman aged 60-70 years with primary liver carcinoma and hepatitis B virus infection. Sequencing was done on a sample of liver tumor tissue from sampling region 3. The sample's cell subset or site label, in plain terms: tumor region T3, left-lateral pole. This receptor chain uses TRBV6-2 or TRBV6-3 and TRBJ2-3, with no reliable assignment of the D segment. CDR3 region: CASSYADVVTQYS. At the DNA level, the sequence is TGTGCCAGCAGTTACGCTGACGTAGTTACGCAGTATTCT.